This TCR beta chain appears in the sequencing data of a study of technical replicates of blood from a few donors. Unmatched junction bases numbered 2, after V lost 10 bases and J lost 5 bases. In germline, CDR1 is SNHLY, CDR2 FYNNEI. CDR3 length: 12 amino acids. Profiled with immunoSEQ multiplex PCR; TCRdb holds only in-frame clones, not every one. This table has about 74,000 clones, 95% appearing once. The rearrangement uses TRBV2 and TRBJ2-5, with 12 bases identical to TRBD2. The TCR sequence derives from a human donor in good health. The sequenced sample consisted of T cells isolated from PBMCs. The CDR3: CATGTSGETQYF. The DNA for the CDR3 is TGTGCCACAGGGACTAGCGGGGAGACCCAGTACTTC.